The 10 T cell receptor beta chains given below trace back to one sample, sequenced in a study of identical twins. TCRdb re-called the 5' RACE reads with MiXCR, one entry per CDR3 protein. Found here are 1.5 million to 2 million distinct CDR3 sequences, less than 35% of them singletons; the top ten hold approximately 0.29%. The material sequenced was cord blood. The receptors here all came from a newborn girl in good health.

This chain joins TRBV7-9 and TRBJ2-1, with a possible D match to TRBD2 (6 bases). The germline CDR1 and CDR2 sequences are SEHNR and FQNEAQ (reference sequence). This CDR3 is 16 amino acids long. V gave up 6 bases and J gave up 4 bases, with 19 bases separating them. The CDR3 reads CASRLETGVGYNEQFF. Written as DNA, the CDR3 is TGTGCCAGCAGACTAGAGACGGGAGTCGGGTACAATGAGCAGTTCTTC.

The CDR3 is CASLLAGAIDEQFF. In DNA form, the CDR3 reads TGTGCCAGCCTTCTAGCGGGCGCTATCGATGAGCAGTTCTTC. This chain uses TRBV2 with TRBJ2-1, with 8 bases fitting TRBD2. The V gene's germline CDR1 is SNHLY and CDR2 FYNNEI. The CDR3 loop spans 14 amino acids. The V gene end was trimmed by 8 bases and the J gene end by 8 bases; junction bases not matched to a gene: 11.

This clonotype was seen only a few times. The rearrangement links TRBV6-6 to TRBJ1-1; D is uncertain. With 4 bases removed from V and 11 bases from J, the gap between germline ends came to 8 bases. Germline V gene sequence: CDR1 MNHNY, CDR2 SVGAGI (reference sequence). The CDR3 runs 10 residues. This CDR3 reads CASSWPYAFF. CDR3 coding DNA: TGTGCCAGCAGTTGGCCTTATGCTTTCTTT.

This clonotype showed up just a few times. Compared with germline, one end of the junction differs, possibly owing to a read error. This chain links TRBV7-7 with TRBJ2-1, with 10 bases fitting TRBD2. The length of the CDR3 is 18 residues. Germline assignment: CDR1 SSHAT and CDR2 FNYEAQ (reference sequence). This CDR3 is CASSFRLAGVKPYNEQFF. CDR3 DNA sequence: TGTGCTAGCAGCTTTAGGCTAGCGGGAGTCAAACCCTACAATGAGCAGTTCTTC.

This clonotype has a handful of counts. The chain links TRBV27 to TRBJ1-5, with TRBD1 as a possible D gene (6 bases). The V and J ends lost 2 bases and 2 bases respectively, with 13 bases between them. Germline-derived CDR1 and CDR2 are MNHEY and SMNVEV (reference sequence). The CDR3 runs to 16 residues. CDR3 DNA: TGTGCCAGCAGTTTAGGTTCGGCAGGGGGCAATCAGCCCCAGCATTTT. Translation gives CASSLGSAGGNQPQHF.

Remarks on this clonotype: At one end the junction does not follow the germline gene, possibly because of a read error. The J gene is TRBJ2-7, the V gene TRBV6-1, with a weak D call TRBD2 (6 bases). The CDR3 runs to 14 residues. CDR1 and CDR2 from the germline V gene are MNHNS and SASEGT. The CDR3 DNA reads TGTGCCGGCAGTGGAGGGGCTAACTTCTACGAGCAGTACTTC. This encodes CAGSGGANFYEQYF.

This clonotype appeared once. The junction does not match germline at one end; this may be a read error. This chain joins TRBV20-1 and TRBJ1-3; D remains ambiguous. Germline lookup yields CDR1 DFQATT and CDR2 SNEGSKA (reference sequence). The CDR3 length is 14 residues. CDR3 loop: CSVLGRRSGNTVYF. CDR3 nucleotides: TGCAGTGTCCTGGGGAGGCGGTCCGGGAACACCGTATATTTT.

This clonotype came up a few times. J is TRBJ2-7 and V is TRBV5-1; 10 positions agree with TRBD1. Unmatched junction bases numbered 4, after V lost 0 bases and J lost 4 bases. The germline CDR1 and CDR2 sequences are SGHRS and YFSETQ. The CDR3 has 15 residues. CDR3 bases: TGCGCCAGCAGCTTGGCCAGACAGGGGGCATACGAGCAGTACTTC. This gives the protein CASSLARQGAYEQYF.

This rearrangement joins TRBV12-5 to TRBJ2-1; D gene ambiguous. The CDR3 sequence is 12 residues long. Trimming removed 7 bases at V and 3 bases at J, with 7 bases between. Germline V gene sequence: CDR1 LGHNT, CDR2 FRNRAP. The CDR3 DNA sequence: TGTGCTAGTGCCCTTCTCTACAATGAGCAGTTCTTC. Translating it yields CASALLYNEQFF.

This clonotype was seen a handful of times. This chain connects TRBV14 to TRBJ1-5, with D possibly TRBD1 on 5 matching bases. V lost 0 bases and J lost 11, with 8 bases in between. The CDR3 has 12 residues. Germline-derived CDR1 and CDR2 are SGHDN and FVKESK. CDR3 region: CASSQESGAQHF. As DNA, the CDR3 is TGTGCCAGCAGCCAAGAGTCGGGGGCCCAGCATTTT. Using reference TRBV14 and TRBJ1-5 for the parts outside the CDR3, the full variable domain is EAGVTQFPSHSVIEKGQTVTLRCDPISGHDNLYWYRRVMGKEIKFLLHFVKESKQDESGMPNNRFLAERTGGTYSTLKVQPAELEDSGVYFCASSQESGAQHFGDGTRLSIL.